This T cell receptor (beta chain) was found in a study of response to subunit inactivated influenza vaccine. Using its own MiXCR run on the RT-PCR reads, TCRdb lists one record per CDR3 protein. The sample consists of 700,000 to 800,000 distinct CDR3 sequences, roughly 18% of them appearing once. The CDR3 consists of 14 residues. The germline gives CDR1 ENHRY, CDR2 SYGVKD. Germline trimming cut 4 bases from V and 3 bases from J; bases unmatched to any gene: 3. This TCR came from a man aged 50-60 years who received an inactivated influenza vaccine. V gene TRBV10-3 combines with J gene TRBJ2-3, with TRBD2 matching over 8 bases. The sample here was PBMCs from blood, taken around 5 days after vaccination. The CDR3 DNA sequence: TGTGCCATCAGTGCCCGGGGGGGAACAGATACGCAGTATTTT. This gives the protein CAISARGGTDTQYF.